This T cell receptor beta chain was captured by sequencing in a study of T cell repertoires in cytomegalovirus infection. Study as a whole: A matching HLA type, together with CMV infection, was signaled by public TCR beta signatures.

TCRdb re-called the reads with MiXCR, one entry per CDR3 protein. The table lists approximately 600,000 distinct CDR3 sequences, 40% of them singletons. With respect to this clonotype: Its target is unknown.

CDR1 LGHDT and CDR2 YNNKEL come from the germline V gene (reference sequence). Trimming at V came to 1 base and at J to 2 bases, leaving 6 bases not matched to a gene. This CDR3 contains 16 residues. The chain employs TRBV3-1 and TRBJ2-3; TRBD2 agrees at 7 bases. The material sequenced was cultured PBMCs, taken from culture after CMV antigen stimulation. The sequence came from a human donor in good health (CMV status not recorded). Some clones in this sample may be carry-over from other donors' samples. As DNA, the CDR3 is TGTGCCAGCAGCCAAGCGGGGACTATCCACACAGATACGCAGTATTTT. It codes for CASSQAGTIHTDTQYF.